A single sample is the source of the 16 T cell receptor beta chains below, sequenced in a study of cytomegalovirus exposure and HLA in healthy donors. PCR amplification relied on 60 Vbeta primers (plus 13 Jbeta primers). Only in-frame clones appear in the TCRdb table, and some are missing; sequencing was by immunoSEQ multiplex PCR. The sample yields about 170,000 clones, approximately 86% seen once. Sequenced material: PBMCs. These receptors originate from a male donor in good health and CMV-seronegative.

This clone was seen once. A junction boundary mismatches the germline segment, possibly from a read error. The CDR3 sequence: CANSRTGPYNEKLFF. The DNA of the CDR3 is TGTGCCAACAGTAGGACAGGGCCCTATAATGAAAAACTGTTTTTT. This sequence joins TRBV6-5 and TRBJ1-4, with TRBD1 matching 8 bases. The germline gives CDR1 MNHEY, CDR2 SVGAGI. The CDR3 runs 15 residues.

The rearrangement uses TRBV7-9 and TRBJ2-1; 7 nucleotides align to TRBD2. The ends lost 6 bases at V and 0 bases at J; junction bases unmatched: 14. The germline gives CDR1 SEHNR, CDR2 FQNEAQ (reference sequence). This CDR3 has 18 amino acids. CDR3 protein: CASRPGPSGTPSYNEQFF. As DNA, the CDR3 is TGTGCCAGCAGACCCGGCCCAAGCGGGACGCCCTCCTACAATGAGCAGTTCTTC.

The CDR3 region has the DNA TGCGCCAGCAGCTTGGTTCAAGGACAGTACCCCCCAACTAATGAAAAACTGTTTTTT. It translates to CASSLVQGQYPPTNEKLFF. The rearrangement uses TRBV5-1 and TRBJ1-4; TRBD1 is a possible D gene (6 bases). Trimming took 0 bases from V and 0 from J, leaving 18 bases between them. CDR3 size: 19 residues. Germline assignment: CDR1 SGHRS and CDR2 YFSETQ.

The chain has TRBV7-9 and TRBJ2-5; TRBD1 might be the D (6 bases). Trimming shortened V by 5 bases and J by 1 base, and 8 bases separated the two germline ends. The V gene's germline CDR1 is SEHNR and CDR2 FQNEAQ (reference sequence). The CDR3 spans 13 residues. The CDR3 region has the DNA TGTGCCAGCAGCAGGACAGCCCAAGAGACCCAGTACTTC. It yields the protein CASSRTAQETQYF.

As DNA, the CDR3 is TGTGCCAGCAGTCTACAGCAGAACACTGAAGCTTTCTTT. Translated, it gives CASSLQQNTEAFF. The rearrangement joins TRBV27 to TRBJ1-1; D gene uncertain. The CDR3 has 13 amino acids. Looked up from germline, CDR1 is MNHEY and CDR2 is SMNVEV (reference sequence). Trimming removed 5 bases from V and 1 base from J, with 8 bases in between.

This rearrangement joins TRBV5-1 to TRBJ1-2; 11 nucleotides align to TRBD1. Germline-derived CDR1 and CDR2 are SGHRS and YFSETQ. The CDR3 is 15 amino acids. J gave up 6 bases and V 4 bases, and 8 bases lay outside the gene matches. This CDR3 is CASSLMDRGLNGYTF. CDR3 nucleotide sequence: TGCGCCAGCAGCCTCATGGACAGGGGGCTGAATGGCTACACCTTC.

This clone was counted once. The J gene is TRBJ2-3, the V gene TRBV7-3, with D possibly matching TRBD2 (6 bases). The CDR3 totals 11 residues. V was shortened by 8 bases and J by 7 bases, with 10 bases between the two germline ends. Germline V lookup: CDR1 SGHTA, CDR2 FQGTGA. The CDR3: CASGGSHTQYF. The CDR3 DNA follows: TGTGCCAGCGGGGGGTCGCATACGCAGTATTTT. Combining the CDR3 with reference TRBV7-3 and TRBJ2-3 gives the whole variable domain GAGVSQTPSNKVTEKGKYVELRCDPISGHTALYWYRQSLGQGPEFLIYFQGTGAADDSGLPNDRFFAVRPEGSVSTLKIQRTERGDSAVYLCASGGSHTQYFGPGTRLTVL.

The genes are TRBV6-1 and TRBJ1-2; maybe TRBD1 (5 bases). This CDR3 is 14 amino acids long. CDR1 is MNHNS, CDR2 SASEGT, per germline. Trimming took off 1 base at V and 2 bases at J, with 8 bases between the two ends. The CDR3 nucleotides are TGTGCCAGCAGTGAAGTCGACAGCAACTATGGCTACACCTTC. This translates into CASSEVDSNYGYTF.

The V gene is TRBV4-2, the J gene TRBJ2-2, with D perhaps matching TRBD2 (5 bases). Germline V gene lookup returns CDR1 LGHNA and CDR2 YNFKEQ. CDR3 size: 16 residues. V lost 0 bases and J lost 4, with 12 bases in between. CDR3 nucleotide sequence: TGTGCCAGCAGCCAAGAAGGGAGCTGGGGCACCGGGGAGCTGTTTTTT. Residues: CASSQEGSWGTGELFF.

The V and J genes are TRBV19 and TRBJ2-2; 10 nucleotides agree with TRBD1. Trimming cost V 5 bases and J 3 bases; bases outside gene matches: 6. The length of the CDR3 is 16 residues. Germline values: CDR1 LNHDA, CDR2 SQIVND (reference sequence). CDR3 residues: CASSPRTGGDTGELFF. CDR3 DNA sequence: TGTGCCAGTAGTCCAAGGACAGGGGGGGACACCGGGGAGCTGTTTTTT.

This CDR3 reads CASAQRGGADTQYF. CDR3 DNA: TGTGCCAGCGCCCAGCGCGGGGGGGCGGATACGCAGTATTTT. The V and J genes are TRBV6-5 and TRBJ2-3, with TRBD2 identical over 9 bases. The CDR3 is made up of 14 amino acids. V shed 8 bases and J 6 bases; nucleotides not matched to a gene: 9. Per the germline V gene, CDR1 is MNHEY and CDR2 is SVGAGI.

This clone showed up just a few times. J is TRBJ2-5 and V is TRBV6-1; TRBD2 aligns across 12 bases. Looked up from germline, CDR1 is MNHNS and CDR2 is SASEGT. The CDR3 runs 15 residues. V lost 4 bases to trimming and J lost 4 bases; unmatched junction nucleotides: 4. The CDR3 DNA reads TGTGCCAGCAGTGGGCTAGCGGGGGGGCCAGAGACCCAGTACTTC. Encoded protein: CASSGLAGGPETQYF.

This clone was counted a few times. CDR3 nucleotides: TGTGCCAGCAGCTTGGGAGGGACTAGCGGGCTCACCGGGGAGCTGTTTTTT. It encodes CASSLGGTSGLTGELFF. The chain recombines TRBV5-4 with TRBJ2-2; 12 nucleotides agree with TRBD2. CDR3 length: 17 residues. V trimming: 0 bases; J trimming: 4 bases; junction bases outside the gene matches: 4. Germline V CDR1 and CDR2: SGHNT, YYREEE (reference sequence).

The rearrangement links TRBV7-9 to TRBJ1-1, with a possible D match to TRBD1 (5 bases). This CDR3 is 15 amino acids long. Germline lookup yields CDR1 SEHNR and CDR2 FQNEAQ (reference sequence). Trimming pared 3 bases from V and 6 bases from J, leaving 17 bases between. The CDR3 DNA reads as TGTGCCAGCAGCTTTGAGGGTCGGGGGATTCCTGAAGCTTTCTTT. This gives the protein CASSFEGRGIPEAFF.

The chain recombines TRBV11-3 with TRBJ2-7; 12 bases align to TRBD1. The V gene's germline CDR1 is SGHNT and CDR2 YENEEA. Trimming removed 5 bases from V and 0 bases from J; junction bases left unmatched: 14. The CDR3 spans 19 residues. CDR3 region: CASSPHPGTGGGSSYEQYF. In nucleotides, the CDR3 is TGTGCCAGCAGCCCACACCCCGGGACAGGGGGCGGGAGCTCCTACGAGCAGTACTTC.

This clone was found a few times. The chain uses TRBV14 and TRBJ1-2, with 7 bases lining up with TRBD1. V lost 4 bases, J lost 0 bases, and 5 bases stayed unmatched. CDR1 SGHDN and CDR2 FVKESK come from the germline V gene. The CDR3 totals 15 residues. CDR3: CASSRWTGANYGYTF. The CDR3 DNA is TGTGCCAGCAGCCGCTGGACAGGAGCTAACTATGGCTACACCTTC.